Listed below are T cell receptor beta chains from one sample, sequenced in a study of cytomegalovirus exposure and HLA in healthy donors. Here immunoSEQ multiplex PCR was the method, and the copy in TCRdb shows in-frame clones only, minus some. The sample comprises 70,000 to 95,000 clones, about 84% of which are singletons, and 2% rests with the top ten. Sequenced material: PBMCs. Source of these receptors: a man aged 18 to 29 in good health and CMV-seronegative. The CDR3 runs from the conserved cysteine through the conserved F or W. Fields, in order: J gene, V gene, CDR3 protein.

J: TRBJ1-4; V: TRBV9; CDR3: CASSVGTGINEKLFF
J: TRBJ2-5; V: TRBV6-5; CDR3: CASTPTGEETQYF
J: TRBJ1-1; V: TRBV27; CDR3: CASRPGQLNTEAFF
J: TRBJ1-4; V: TRBV4-1; CDR3: CASSQERTGSNEKLFF
J: TRBJ2-3; V: TRBV6-4; CDR3: CASSEGDRVTDTQYF
J: TRBJ2-7; V: TRBV5-8; CDR3: CASGETSAEYEQYF
J: TRBJ2-1; V: TRBV19; CDR3: CASSIDLTRDEQFF
J: TRBJ1-4; V: TRBV28; CDR3: CASRSGTGVFHLSF
J: TRBJ2-1; V: TRBV19; CDR3: CASSIVSGGAYNEQFF
J: TRBJ2-1; V: TRBV9; CDR3: CASSSGGGVDNEQFF
J: TRBJ1-5; V: TRBV30; CDR3: CAWTLTGSNQPQHF
J: TRBJ2-3; V: TRBV6-5; CDR3: CASSYVGVDTQYF
J: TRBJ2-2; V: TRBV5-6; CDR3: CASSLWSGWTGELFF
J: TRBJ1-1; V: TRBV2; CDR3: CASSGTGIGAEAFF
J: TRBJ1-2; V: TRBV7-9; CDR3: CATSPLGQGDGYTF
J: TRBJ1-1; V: TRBV5-5; CDR3: CASSLPRTGNTEAFF
J: TRBJ2-1; V: TRBV1; CDR3: CTSSHPASGGANNEQFF
J: TRBJ2-6; V: TRBV2; CDR3: CASRGVSGANVLTF
J: TRBJ2-3; V: TRBV19; CDR3: CASSIAGGPTDTQYF
J: TRBJ1-1; V: TRBV18; CDR3: CASSPPRGKAEAFF
J: TRBJ1-6; V: TRBV5-8; CDR3: CASSLEQGANSPLHF
J: TRBJ1-4; V: TRBV6-5; CDR3: CASSRKGATNEKLFF
J: TRBJ2-5; V: TRBV9; CDR3: CASSWAGQGQETQYF
J: TRBJ2-7; V: TRBV29-1; CDR3: CSVQGTGQYEQYF
J: TRBJ1-2; V: TRBV18; CDR3: CASSPSEQGANYGYTF
J: TRBJ2-7; V: TRBV2; CDR3: CASSPRVVRGQYPTIYEQYF
J: TRBJ2-7; V: TRBV5-1; CDR3: CASSGGAGYTYEQYF
J: TRBJ1-2; V: TRBV11-2; CDR3: CASSRGQTGGYTF
J: TRBJ2-1; V: TRBV11-3; CDR3: CASSAGTLYSSYNEQFF
J: TRBJ1-1; V: TRBV19; CDR3: CASSRGPMNTEAFF
J: TRBJ2-1; V: TRBV6-1; CDR3: CASSEAPGLARGEQFF
J: TRBJ1-6; V: TRBV18; CDR3: CASSPTGVDSPLHF
J: TRBJ2-7; V: TRBV7-9; CDR3: CSSSSPGFSYEQYF
J: TRBJ2-7; V: TRBV28; CDR3: CASSPGQGIGEQYF
J: TRBJ1-3; V: TRBV5-1; CDR3: CASSLDRGDSGNTIYF
J: TRBJ1-4; V: TRBV5-1; CDR3: CASRRERSEKLFF
J: TRBJ2-7; V: TRBV7-2; CDR3: CASSLQGGGSWLEQYF
J: TRBJ2-7; V: TRBV7-8; CDR3: CASSSRRFAYEQYF
J: TRBJ1-4; V: TRBV4-2; CDR3: CASSLTGTGGEKLFF
J: TRBJ1-5; V: TRBV7-9; CDR3: CASSQTDSNQPQHF
J: TRBJ1-2; V: TRBV6-5; CDR3: CASSYSGGTGGYTF
J: TRBJ1-4; V: TRBV7-9; CDR3: CASSLGAGYEKLFF
J: TRBJ2-7; V: TRBV30; CDR3: CAWSGRGYEQYF
J: TRBJ1-2; V: TRBV7-9; CDR3: CASTLGGNYGYTF
J: TRBJ1-5; V: TRBV15; CDR3: CATSRDPGGNQPQHF
J: TRBJ1-2; V: TRBV7-7; CDR3: CASSLPDRGFDGYTF
J: TRBJ1-2; V: TRBV11-2; CDR3: CASSPLEQYGYTF
J: TRBJ1-1; V: TRBV9; CDR3: CASSWAWGDVAFF
J: TRBJ1-2; V: TRBV6-5; CDR3: CASSRQGWGGYTF
J: TRBJ2-2; V: TRBV5-4; CDR3: CASSLGGTNTGELFF
J: TRBJ1-1; V: TRBV18; CDR3: CASSPNRGPMNTEAFF
J: TRBJ2-2; V: TRBV5-1; CDR3: CASSLDRPGSPGNTGELFF
J: TRBJ1-1; V: TRBV5-6; CDR3: CASSGGQPGRDEAFF
J: TRBJ1-4; V: TRBV15; CDR3: CATSRTRGKTNEKLFF
J: TRBJ1-2; V: TRBV27; CDR3: CASSHTPGIDYGYTF
J: TRBJ2-1; V: TRBV9; CDR3: CASSSQGTTSYNEQFF
J: TRBJ2-3; V: TRBV15; CDR3: CATSRDPVRGVTDTQYF
J: TRBJ2-1; V: TRBV5-4; CDR3: CASSSGGSYNEQFF
J: TRBJ1-1; V: TRBV9; CDR3: CASSVAEQGANTEAFF